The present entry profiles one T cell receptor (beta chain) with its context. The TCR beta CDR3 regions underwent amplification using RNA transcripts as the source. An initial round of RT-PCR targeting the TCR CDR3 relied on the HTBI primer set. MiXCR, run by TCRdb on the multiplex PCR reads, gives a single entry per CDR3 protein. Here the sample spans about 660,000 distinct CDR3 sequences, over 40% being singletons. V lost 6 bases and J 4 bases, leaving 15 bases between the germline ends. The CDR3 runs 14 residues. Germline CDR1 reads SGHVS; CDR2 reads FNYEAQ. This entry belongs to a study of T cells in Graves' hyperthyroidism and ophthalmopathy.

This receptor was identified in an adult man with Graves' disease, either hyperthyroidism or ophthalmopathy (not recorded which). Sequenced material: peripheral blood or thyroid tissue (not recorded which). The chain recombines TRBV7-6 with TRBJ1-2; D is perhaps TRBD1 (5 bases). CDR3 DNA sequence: TGTGCCAGCAGTTTGCCCGGGGGGGGCTATGGCTACACCTTC. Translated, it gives CASSLPGGGYGYTF.